The present TCR beta chain was sequenced within a study of T cell responses to AZD1222 COVID-19 vaccine. The repertoire was sequenced with immunoSEQ multiplex PCR; TCRdb's copy has only in-frame clones and lacks some. The sample has 45,000 to 65,000 clones; roughly 80% are singletons. CDR1 and CDR2 (germline): MNHEY, SVGEGT. The CDR3 sequence is 12 residues long. The ends were cut back, 6 bases at V and 0 bases at J, with 6 bases in the middle. Sequenced here: peripheral blood, sampled 28 days after the second AZD1222 dose. The V gene is TRBV6-2 or TRBV6-3, the J gene TRBJ2-7; D is unclear. This TCR derives from an adult who received the AZD1222 COVID-19 vaccine. CDR3 protein: CASSRTSYEQYF. CDR3 sequence (DNA): TGTGCCAGCAGCCGAACCTCCTACGAGCAGTACTTC.